One sample yielded the 23 T cell receptor beta chains listed below, sequenced in a study of identical twins. From the 5' RACE reads, TCRdb called clonotypes with MiXCR, one entry per CDR3 protein. The sample holds more than 1.5 million distinct CDR3 sequences; under 35% are singletons and the top ten take 0.25% to 0.3%. The sample consisted of cord blood. All receptors come from a newborn girl in good health.

The chain links TRBV20-1 to TRBJ1-5, with 10 bases fitting TRBD1. The germline gives CDR1 DFQATT, CDR2 SNEGSKA (reference sequence). This CDR3 has 14 amino acids. V lost 5 bases and J lost 2; bases outside the gene matches: 3. For the CDR3, the DNA is TGCAGTGCTCCTGGGACAGGGGGCAATCAGCCCCAGCATTTT. It translates to CSAPGTGGNQPQHF.

This clonotype was detected a few times. The gene calls are TRBV23-1 and TRBJ2-7; 9 bases map to TRBD2. TRBV23-1 is given ORF status, its function remaining uncertain. The CDR3 contains 20 residues. J gave up 1 base and V 0 bases, and 16 bases lay outside the gene matches. The CDR3 loop reads CASSQSPGQTSSGNSYEQYF. In nucleotides, the CDR3 is TGCGCCAGCAGTCAATCACCCGGACAGACCTCTAGCGGGAATTCCTACGAGCAGTACTTC.

This clonotype was picked up a small number of times. This may be a read error, as it is one base from a much larger clone. V and J are TRBV14 and TRBJ2-3, with D perhaps matching TRBD1 (5 bases). CDR3 length: 14 amino acids. The V gene lost 0 bases and the J gene lost 2 bases, with 6 bases spanning the gap. Germline V gene lookup returns CDR1 SGHDN and CDR2 FVKESK. CDR3 amino acids: CASSQDGATDTQYF. DNA of the CDR3: TGTGCCAGCAGCCAAGATGGGGCCACAGATACGCAGTATTTT.

The rearrangement links TRBV28 to TRBJ2-7; 9 bases are a match to TRBD1. CDR3 length: 15 residues. Germline-derived CDR1 and CDR2 are MDHEN and SYDVKM. J gave up 5 bases and V 2 bases, and 7 bases lay outside the gene matches. The CDR3 sequence is CASSLARDRDHEQYF. The DNA of the CDR3 is TGTGCCAGCAGTTTAGCCCGGGACAGGGACCACGAGCAGTACTTC.

This clonotype was counted only a few times. The chain links TRBV20-1 to TRBJ1-2; D gene ambiguous. V was shortened by 0 bases and J by 6 bases, with 11 bases between the two germline ends. The germline V gene has CDR1 DFQATT and CDR2 SNEGSKA (reference sequence). This CDR3 contains 13 residues. For the CDR3, the DNA is TGCAGTGCTAGAGATTCGGGAGGCCATGGCTACACCTTC. Protein sequence: CSARDSGGHGYTF.

The CDR3 spells CASSRDSRTTGELFF. The CDR3 DNA is TGCGCCAGCAGCCGGGACAGTAGGACGACCGGGGAGCTGTTTTTT. The chain couples TRBV5-1 to TRBJ2-2, with TRBD1 matching over 7 bases. The CDR3 has 15 residues. V dropped 4 bases and J dropped 5; count of bases not matched to a gene: 8. Germline V CDR1 and CDR2: SGHRS, YFSETQ.

There are a few counts of this clonotype. The chain has TRBV7-9 and TRBJ2-1; TRBD1 matches 8 bases. Germline V lookup: CDR1 SEHNR, CDR2 FQNEAQ (reference sequence). The junction had 4 bases not matched to a gene; V was cut back by 8 bases and J by 4 bases. The CDR3 runs 13 residues. The CDR3 region has the DNA TGTGCCAGCCTTTGGACAGGGTACAATGAGCAGTTCTTC. Translated, it gives CASLWTGYNEQFF. Supplemented by reference TRBV7-9 and TRBJ2-1, the full variable domain reads DTGVSQNPRHKITKRGQNVTFRCDPISEHNRLYWYRQTLGQGPEFLTYFQNEAQLEKSRLLSDRFSAERPKGSFSTLEIQRTEQGDSAMYLCASLWTGYNEQFFGPGTRLTVL.

The chain carries TRBV20-1 and TRBJ1-1; TRBD1 matches at 7 bases. The CDR3 runs to 17 residues. With 5 bases clipped from V and 0 bases from J, the junction kept 15 bases outside the gene matches. Per the germline V gene, CDR1 is DFQATT and CDR2 is SNEGSKA (reference sequence). This chain's CDR3 is CSALVGGAPLMNTEAFF. CDR3 nucleotides: TGCAGTGCTCTTGTAGGGGGCGCACCCCTTATGAACACTGAAGCTTTCTTT.

V usage is TRBV2 and J usage is TRBJ2-7; 7 bases line up with TRBD2. CDR3 length: 14 residues. Germline loops: CDR1 SNHLY, CDR2 FYNNEI. With V trimmed by 6 bases and J by 2 bases, 7 bases remained unmatched. The CDR3 loop reads CASRFSGPAYEQYF. The CDR3 DNA is TGTGCCAGCAGGTTTAGCGGGCCTGCCTACGAGCAGTACTTC.

This clonotype was detected only a few times. The chain employs TRBV6-1 and TRBJ2-3, with 7 bases aligning to TRBD2. J lost 1 base, V lost 4 bases, and 11 bases had no gene match. The CDR3 totals 17 residues. Germline assignment: CDR1 MNHNS and CDR2 SASEGT. CDR3 DNA sequence: TGTGCCAGCAGTGCAGTATTACGGCTAGCGGGCACAGATACGCAGTATTTT. Translation: CASSAVLRLAGTDTQYF.

This clonotype was seen a handful of times. This chain links TRBV2 with TRBJ2-3; the D gene is possibly TRBD2 (5 bases). V lost 4 bases to trimming and J lost 4 bases, with 9 bases between them. CDR1 SNHLY and CDR2 FYNNEI come from the germline V gene. The CDR3 extends over 13 amino acids. Here the CDR3 DNA reads TGTGCCAGCAGTGTGAGGGCCCCAGATACGCAGTATTTT. Amino acids: CASSVRAPDTQYF.

This chain uses TRBV2 with TRBJ1-1, with 11 bases aligning to TRBD1. Trimming took 8 bases from V and 10 from J; bases not matched to a gene: 12. Germline CDR1 reads SNHLY; CDR2 reads FYNNEI. This CDR3 is built from 14 residues. In DNA form, the CDR3 reads TGTGCCAGCGATTCAGGACAGGGGGCTAGTCGAGCTTTCTTT. Protein sequence: CASDSGQGASRAFF. Variable domain in full (rest from reference TRBV2 and TRBJ1-1): EPEVTQTPSHQVTQMGQEVILRCVPISNHLYFYWYRQILGQKVEFLVSFYNNEISEKSEIFDDQFSVERPDGSNFTLKIRSTKLEDSAMYFCASDSGQGASRAFFGQGTRLTVV.

This clonotype has only a few counts. J is TRBJ1-2 and V is TRBV29-1, with D hard to call. V dropped 3 bases and J dropped 4 bases, with 18 bases sitting between them. This CDR3 is built from 15 residues. Germline CDR1 reads SQVTM; CDR2 reads ANQGSEA. CDR3 in DNA: TGCAGCGTTGAGTCTGGTGCCAGTCCGTCCTATGGCTACACCTTC. It yields the protein CSVESGASPSYGYTF.

This clonotype was observed a handful of times. The chain employs TRBV4-1 and TRBJ2-1; no clear D gene. The CDR3 is 15 amino acids. Germline V lookup: CDR1 MGHRA, CDR2 YSYEKL. Deletions cut 0 bases from V and 2 bases from J, with 8 bases between. The CDR3 sequence is CASSQESTAYNEQFF. The CDR3 coding sequence is TGCGCCAGCAGCCAAGAGTCGACGGCCTACAATGAGCAGTTCTTC.

V and J are TRBV27 and TRBJ2-1; the match to TRBD2 covers 8 bases. V shed 3 bases and J 0 bases; nucleotides not matched to a gene: 4. CDR1 is MNHEY, CDR2 SMNVEV, per germline (reference sequence). There are 16 residues in the CDR3. CDR3 residues: CASSFLAGISYNEQFF. CDR3 DNA sequence: TGTGCCAGCAGTTTCTTAGCGGGGATCTCCTACAATGAGCAGTTCTTC.

The gene calls are TRBV5-1 and TRBJ2-1, with TRBD1 identical over 8 bases. Germline V lookup: CDR1 SGHRS, CDR2 YFSETQ. The length of the CDR3 is 15 residues. V lost 7 bases to trimming and J lost 5 bases; unmatched junction nucleotides: 11. The CDR3 protein is CASSAGTGGNNEQFF. The DNA of the CDR3 is TGCGCCAGCTCCGCTGGGACAGGAGGAAACAATGAGCAGTTCTTC.

This clonotype came up once. The V gene is TRBV28, the J gene TRBJ2-7, with D tentatively TRBD1 (6 bases). The CDR3 spans 14 residues. The germline V gene has CDR1 MDHEN and CDR2 SYDVKM. The V end was cut by 6 bases, the J end by 3 bases, with 15 bases between. Written as DNA, the CDR3 is TGTGCCAGCAGCTTAACCCTACAGGGCTACGAGCAGTACTTC. It encodes CASSLTLQGYEQYF.

This clonotype was recorded a few times. The V and J genes are TRBV29-1 and TRBJ2-1; the match to TRBD1 covers 9 bases. The CDR3 spans 13 residues. J lost 1 base, V lost 7 bases, and 2 bases had no gene match. The germline V gene has CDR1 SQVTM and CDR2 ANQGSEA. The CDR3 region is CSGGQGSYNEQFF. The CDR3 coding sequence is TGCAGCGGTGGACAGGGGTCCTACAATGAGCAGTTCTTC.

This clonotype was seen a few times. CDR3 DNA: TGTGCCAGCAGCCACCCACGACGGGGTCGTCACTATGGCTACACCTTC. Translated: CASSHPRRGRHYGYTF. The chain couples TRBV28 to TRBJ1-2; D gene uncertain. The CDR3 is made up of 16 amino acids. With 6 bases removed from V and 3 bases from J, the gap between germline ends came to 20 bases. The germline V gene has CDR1 MDHEN and CDR2 SYDVKM.

The chain joins TRBV20-1 to TRBJ2-7; a possible D gene is TRBD1 (7 bases). The CDR3 length is 15 residues. Germline CDR1 and CDR2: DFQATT and SNEGSKA (reference sequence). V lost 6 bases to trimming and J lost 4 bases, with 22 bases between them. CDR3 region: CSARTTGRIAYEQYF. The CDR3 region has the DNA TGCAGTGCCCGGACGACAGGGAGGATTGCTTACGAGCAGTACTTC.

This clonotype was observed a handful of times. The chain couples TRBV29-1 to TRBJ2-3; TRBD1 matches at 8 bases. Germline assignment: CDR1 SQVTM and CDR2 ANQGSEA. The CDR3 is 14 residues long. V shed 7 bases, J shed 6 bases, and the junction held 12 bases outside the gene matches. The CDR3 nucleotides are TGCAGCGCCAGGCCTGACAGGGGCGGGGATACGCAGTATTTT. Translating it yields CSARPDRGGDTQYF.

This clonotype has just a few counts. The rearrangement links TRBV9 to TRBJ1-2, with a tentative D call TRBD1 (5 bases). This CDR3 has 14 residues. Germline V gene sequence: CDR1 SGDLS, CDR2 YYNGEE. Trimming left V 3 bases short and J 2 bases short, with 11 bases between. The CDR3 DNA reads TGTGCCAGCAGCGACCGGCGGGGCAACTATGGCTACACCTTC. Protein product: CASSDRRGNYGYTF.

The chain joins TRBV4-1 to TRBJ2-5; the D is unclear. The CDR3 is 18 residues long. Germline V gene lookup returns CDR1 MGHRA and CDR2 YSYEKL. Trimming shortened V by 2 bases and J by 11 bases, and 30 bases separated the two germline ends. CDR3 bases: TGCGCCAGCAGCCAACGAGCGCGGCCCCTTGAACTCTACAATGAGCAGTACTTC. Translated, it gives CASSQRARPLELYNEQYF.